This TCR beta chain was captured by sequencing in a study of cytomegalovirus exposure and HLA in healthy donors. On this clone itself: The target antigen is unknown.

The study ran its PCR with 60 Vbeta and 13 Jbeta primers. Data came from immunoSEQ multiplex PCR; TCRdb stores just in-frame clones and leaves some out. The profile covers about 190,000 clones, with 75% to 90% appearing a single time and around 1.2% taken by the ten largest. Germline CDR1 MDHEN, CDR2 SYDVKM. The ends lost 5 bases at V and 4 bases at J; junction bases unmatched: 17. The CDR3 has 17 residues. Study-wide findings and caveats: Specific recognition of CMV antigens was confirmed in vitro for a few chains (all CMV-associated). Among CMV-associated TCR beta chains, most appeared HLA-restricted in a later analysis.

The clonotype originates from a man aged 25-45 years in good health and CMV-seronegative. The source material was PBMCs. This chain connects TRBV28 to TRBJ2-7, with 7 bases aligning to TRBD2. The CDR3 is CASSTTQRGREGYEQYF. CDR3 nucleotide sequence: TGTGCCAGCAGTACCACCCAACGGGGCAGGGAGGGGTACGAGCAGTACTTC.